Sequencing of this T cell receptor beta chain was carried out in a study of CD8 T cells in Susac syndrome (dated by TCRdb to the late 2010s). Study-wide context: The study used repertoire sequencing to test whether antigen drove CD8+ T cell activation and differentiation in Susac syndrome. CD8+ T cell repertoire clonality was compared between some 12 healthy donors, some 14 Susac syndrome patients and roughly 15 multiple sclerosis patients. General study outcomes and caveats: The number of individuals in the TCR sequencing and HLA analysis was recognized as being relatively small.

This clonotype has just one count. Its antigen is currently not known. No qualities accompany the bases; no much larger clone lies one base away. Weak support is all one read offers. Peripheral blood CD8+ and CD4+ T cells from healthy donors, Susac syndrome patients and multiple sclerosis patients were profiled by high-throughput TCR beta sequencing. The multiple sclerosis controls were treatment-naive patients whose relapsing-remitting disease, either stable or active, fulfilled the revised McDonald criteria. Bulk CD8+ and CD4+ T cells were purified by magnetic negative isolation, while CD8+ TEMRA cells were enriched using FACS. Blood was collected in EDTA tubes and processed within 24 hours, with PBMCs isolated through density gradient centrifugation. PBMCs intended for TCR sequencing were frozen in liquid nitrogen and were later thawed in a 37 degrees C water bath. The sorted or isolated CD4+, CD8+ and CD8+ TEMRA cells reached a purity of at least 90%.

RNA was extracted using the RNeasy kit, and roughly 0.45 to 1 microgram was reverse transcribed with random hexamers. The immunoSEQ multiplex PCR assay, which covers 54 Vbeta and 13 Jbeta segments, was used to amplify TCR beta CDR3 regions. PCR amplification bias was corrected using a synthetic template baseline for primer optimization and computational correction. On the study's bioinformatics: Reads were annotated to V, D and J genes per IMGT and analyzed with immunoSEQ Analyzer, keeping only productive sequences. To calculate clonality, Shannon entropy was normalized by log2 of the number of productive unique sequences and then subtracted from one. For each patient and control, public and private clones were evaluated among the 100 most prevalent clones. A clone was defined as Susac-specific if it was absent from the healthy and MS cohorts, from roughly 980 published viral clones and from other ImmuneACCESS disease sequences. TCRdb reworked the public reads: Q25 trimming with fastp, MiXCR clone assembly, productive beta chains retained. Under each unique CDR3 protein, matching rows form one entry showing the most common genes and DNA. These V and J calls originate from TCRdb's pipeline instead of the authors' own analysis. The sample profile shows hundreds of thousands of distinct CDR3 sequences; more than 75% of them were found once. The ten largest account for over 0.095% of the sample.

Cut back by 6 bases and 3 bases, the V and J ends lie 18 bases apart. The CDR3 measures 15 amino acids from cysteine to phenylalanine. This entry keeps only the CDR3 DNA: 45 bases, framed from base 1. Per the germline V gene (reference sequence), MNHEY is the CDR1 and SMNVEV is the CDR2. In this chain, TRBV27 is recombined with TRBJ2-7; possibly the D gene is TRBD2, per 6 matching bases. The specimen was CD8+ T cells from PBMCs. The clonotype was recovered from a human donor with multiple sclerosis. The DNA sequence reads TGTGCCAGCAGGCCAGCGGGCAACGCAAACTACGAGCAGTACTTC. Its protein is CASRPAGNANYEQYF.